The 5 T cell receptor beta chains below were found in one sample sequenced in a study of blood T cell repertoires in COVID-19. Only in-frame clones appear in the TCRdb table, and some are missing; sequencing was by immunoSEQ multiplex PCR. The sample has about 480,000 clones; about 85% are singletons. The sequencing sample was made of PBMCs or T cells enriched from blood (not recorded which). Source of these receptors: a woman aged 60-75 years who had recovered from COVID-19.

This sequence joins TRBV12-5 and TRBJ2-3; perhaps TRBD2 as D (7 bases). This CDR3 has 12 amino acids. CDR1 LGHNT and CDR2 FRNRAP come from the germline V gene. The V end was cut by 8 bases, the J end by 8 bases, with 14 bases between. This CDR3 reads CASRGAPSTQYF. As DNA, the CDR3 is TGTGCTAGTCGGGGGGCCCCATCTACGCAGTATTTT.

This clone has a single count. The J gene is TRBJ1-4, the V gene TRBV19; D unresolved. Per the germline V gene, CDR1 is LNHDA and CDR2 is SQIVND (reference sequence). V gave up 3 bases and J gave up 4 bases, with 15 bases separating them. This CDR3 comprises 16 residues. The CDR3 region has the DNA TGTGCCAGTAGTATGAGGAGGGTACCCCTTAATGAAAAACTGTTTTTT. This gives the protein CASSMRRVPLNEKLFF.

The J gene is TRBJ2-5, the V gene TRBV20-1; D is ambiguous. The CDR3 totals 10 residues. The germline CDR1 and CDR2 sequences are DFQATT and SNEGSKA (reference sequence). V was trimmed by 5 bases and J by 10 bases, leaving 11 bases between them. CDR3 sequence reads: CSALVVDQYF. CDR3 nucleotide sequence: TGCAGTGCTTTAGTGGTAGACCAGTACTTC.

The chain's CDR3 is CASGPAGGFHNEQFF. CDR3 coding DNA: TGTGCTAGTGGCCCCGCAGGGGGCTTTCACAATGAGCAGTTCTTC. This rearrangement joins TRBV12-5 to TRBJ2-1; TRBD1 aligns across 8 bases. This CDR3 has 15 amino acids. Germline V gene sequence: CDR1 LGHNT, CDR2 FRNRAP. The ends lost 6 bases at V and 5 bases at J; junction bases unmatched: 9.

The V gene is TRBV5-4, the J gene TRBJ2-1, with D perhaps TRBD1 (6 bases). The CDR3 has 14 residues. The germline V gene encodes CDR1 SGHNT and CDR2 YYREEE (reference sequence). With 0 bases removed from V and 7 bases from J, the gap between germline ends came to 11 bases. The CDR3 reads CASSLVGAGNEQFF. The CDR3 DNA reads TGTGCCAGCAGCTTGGTGGGGGCAGGGAATGAGCAGTTCTTC.